The 3 T cell receptor beta chains presented below share a single source sample, sequenced in a study of OX40 agonist ivuxolimab in advanced cancers. This table comes from immunoSEQ multiplex PCR, and its TCRdb copy is limited to in-frame clones, with some not included. This sample has tens of thousands of clones; 88% occur once, and the top ten carry around 10%. Sample: CD4+ or CD8+ T cells sorted from blood, taken in a trial of the OX40 agonist ivuxolimab. The origin of the receptors is an adult with an advanced solid tumor such as melanoma, head and neck, liver or kidney cancer.

The count of this clone is one. The chain has TRBV5-2 and TRBJ1-2. TRBV5-2 is classified as a pseudogene. The CDR3 length is 16 residues. CDR3 DNA sequence: TGTGCCAGCAACCCGGGCGGAGTACGAAAGACCTATGGCTACACCTTC. This codes for CASNPGGVRKTYGYTF.

V usage is TRBV6-4 and J usage is TRBJ2-1, with D possibly being TRBD1 or TRBD2 (5 bases each). The length of the CDR3 is 15 residues. Germline CDR1 MRHNA, CDR2 SNTAGT. The V and J ends lost 7 bases and 9 bases respectively, with 22 bases between them. Written as DNA, the CDR3 is TGTGCCAGCACCCCGGGGCAAGGGGCGGCGGGTGAGCAGTTCTTC. Its translation is CASTPGQGAAGEQFF.

This sequence joins TRBV7-9 and TRBJ1-1; tentative D call: TRBD1 (5 bases). Germline-derived CDR1 and CDR2 are SEHNR and FQNEAQ (reference sequence). The CDR3 sequence is 16 residues long. V was cut by 2 bases and J by 2 bases, with 15 bases left in between. The CDR3 protein is CASSLPWGEKNTEAFF. CDR3 nucleotide sequence: TGTGCCAGCAGCTTACCGTGGGGCGAGAAAAACACTGAAGCTTTCTTT.